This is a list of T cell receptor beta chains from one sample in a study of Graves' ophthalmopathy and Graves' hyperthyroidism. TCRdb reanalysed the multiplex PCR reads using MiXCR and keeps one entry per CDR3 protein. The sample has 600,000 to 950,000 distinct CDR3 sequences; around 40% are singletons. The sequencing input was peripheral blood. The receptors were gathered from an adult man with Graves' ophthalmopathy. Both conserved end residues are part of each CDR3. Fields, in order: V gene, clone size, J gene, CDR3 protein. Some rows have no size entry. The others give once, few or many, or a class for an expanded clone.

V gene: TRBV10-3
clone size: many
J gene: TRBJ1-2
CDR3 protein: CAISESTGQTYYGYTF

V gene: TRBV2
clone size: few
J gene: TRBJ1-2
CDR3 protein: CASSSQDLRGGYTF

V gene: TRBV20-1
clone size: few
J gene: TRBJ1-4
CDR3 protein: CSARVIGTDEKLFF

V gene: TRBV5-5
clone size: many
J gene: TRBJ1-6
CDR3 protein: CASTAWGGSPLHF

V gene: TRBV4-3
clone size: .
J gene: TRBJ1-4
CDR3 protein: CASSQHLQGARELFF

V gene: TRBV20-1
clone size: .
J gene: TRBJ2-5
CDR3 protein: CSARWTGPQETQYF

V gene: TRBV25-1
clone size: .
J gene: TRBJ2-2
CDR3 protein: CASSSSAGGGTGELFF

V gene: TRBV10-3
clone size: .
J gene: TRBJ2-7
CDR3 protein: CAISWAGELYF

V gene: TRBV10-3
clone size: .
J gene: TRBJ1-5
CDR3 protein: CASSARQGNGNQPQHF

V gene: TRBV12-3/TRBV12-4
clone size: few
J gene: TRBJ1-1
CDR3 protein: CASSLLRLRYTEAFF

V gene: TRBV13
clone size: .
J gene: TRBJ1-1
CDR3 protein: CAGSSPTGVNTEAFF

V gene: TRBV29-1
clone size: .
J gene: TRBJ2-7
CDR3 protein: CSVEEGKYEQYF

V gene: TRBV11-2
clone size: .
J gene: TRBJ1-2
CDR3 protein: CACSVGTGGNYGYTF

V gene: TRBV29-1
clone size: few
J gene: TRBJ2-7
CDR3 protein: CSARRGQGSYEQYF

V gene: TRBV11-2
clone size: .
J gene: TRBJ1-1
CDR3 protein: CASVGTMEGLEAFF

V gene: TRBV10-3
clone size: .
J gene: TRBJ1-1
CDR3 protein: CASSLSRGLNTEAFF

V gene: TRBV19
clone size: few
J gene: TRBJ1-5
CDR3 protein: CASSIAVSNQPQHF

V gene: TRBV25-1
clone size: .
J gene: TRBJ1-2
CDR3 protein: CASSLSPGKESYGYTF

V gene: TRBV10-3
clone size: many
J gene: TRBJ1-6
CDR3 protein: CAIHEGQGRLSPLHF

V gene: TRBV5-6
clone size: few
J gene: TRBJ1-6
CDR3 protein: CASRPGDRGLNSPLHF

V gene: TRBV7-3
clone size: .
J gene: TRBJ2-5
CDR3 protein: CASSLAESSLFF

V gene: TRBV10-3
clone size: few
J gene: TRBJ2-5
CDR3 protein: CASSYARGRETQYF

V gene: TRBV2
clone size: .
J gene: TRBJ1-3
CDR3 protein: CASSRGRF

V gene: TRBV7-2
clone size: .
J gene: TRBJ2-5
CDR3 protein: CASSLQGRGETQYF

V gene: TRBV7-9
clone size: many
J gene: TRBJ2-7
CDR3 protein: CASSLSAGASYEQYF

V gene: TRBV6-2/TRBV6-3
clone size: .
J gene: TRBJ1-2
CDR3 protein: CASSPLSLVPLDYGYTF

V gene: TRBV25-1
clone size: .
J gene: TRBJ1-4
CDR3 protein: CASRIRDRQNEKLFF

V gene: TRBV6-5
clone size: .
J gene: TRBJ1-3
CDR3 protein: CASSYGGPGNTIYF

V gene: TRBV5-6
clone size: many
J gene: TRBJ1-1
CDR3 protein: CASSPAGQPNTEAFF

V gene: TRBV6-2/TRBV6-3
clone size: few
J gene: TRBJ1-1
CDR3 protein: CASSYSGTGGTEAFF

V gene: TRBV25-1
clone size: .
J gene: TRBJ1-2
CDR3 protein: CASSSDRGTGSYGYTF

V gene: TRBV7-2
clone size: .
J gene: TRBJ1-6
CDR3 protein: CASSGLGQNNSPPHF

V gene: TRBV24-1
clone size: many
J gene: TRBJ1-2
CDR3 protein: CATSDPGGRGYTF

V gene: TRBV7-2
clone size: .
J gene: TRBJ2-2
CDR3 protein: CASSSLPTTTGELFF

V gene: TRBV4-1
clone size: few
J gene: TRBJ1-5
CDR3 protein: CASSQDRNSNQPQHF

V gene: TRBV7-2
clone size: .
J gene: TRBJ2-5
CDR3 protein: CASSLGYRAVETQYF

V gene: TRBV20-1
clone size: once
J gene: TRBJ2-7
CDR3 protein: CSSSAAAYEQYF

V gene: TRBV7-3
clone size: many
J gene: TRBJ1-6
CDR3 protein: CASSLMGSDSPLHF

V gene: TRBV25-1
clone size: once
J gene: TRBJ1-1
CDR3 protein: CASSSGFSGDISDTEAFF

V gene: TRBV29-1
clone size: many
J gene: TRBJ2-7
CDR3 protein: CSVEDYGQAAEQYF